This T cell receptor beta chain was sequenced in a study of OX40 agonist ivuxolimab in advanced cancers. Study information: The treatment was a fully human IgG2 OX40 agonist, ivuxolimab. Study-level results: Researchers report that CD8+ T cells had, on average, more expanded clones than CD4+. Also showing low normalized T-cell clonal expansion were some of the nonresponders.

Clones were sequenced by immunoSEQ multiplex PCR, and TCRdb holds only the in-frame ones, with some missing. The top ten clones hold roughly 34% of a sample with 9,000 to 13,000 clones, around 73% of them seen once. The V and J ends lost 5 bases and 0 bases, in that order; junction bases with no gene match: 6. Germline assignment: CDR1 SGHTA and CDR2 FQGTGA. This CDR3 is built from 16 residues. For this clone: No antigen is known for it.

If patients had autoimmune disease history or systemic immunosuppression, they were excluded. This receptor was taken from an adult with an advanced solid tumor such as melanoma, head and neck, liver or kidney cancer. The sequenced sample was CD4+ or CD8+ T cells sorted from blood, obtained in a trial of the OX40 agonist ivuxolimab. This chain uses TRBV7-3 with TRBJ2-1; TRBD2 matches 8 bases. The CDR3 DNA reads TGTGCCAGCAGCGCGGGGACTAGGAGCTCCTACAATGAGCAGTTCTTC. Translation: CASSAGTRSSYNEQFF.